A selection of T cell receptor beta chains follows, all from one sample in a study of T cell responses to AZD1222 COVID-19 vaccine. The assay was immunoSEQ multiplex PCR, and TCRdb's table has in-frame clones only and misses some. The sample lists about 120,000 clones, around 87% seen once, with about 1.2% in the top ten. The material sequenced was peripheral blood, taken on day 0 of AZD1222 vaccination. The source is an adult in good health. Each CDR3 is given with its conserved first and last residue. The order of the fields is J gene, V gene, clone size, D gene, CDR3 DNA, CDR3 protein. The D gene is left open where the match is weak. Not all rows give a size; the values are once, few, many and, for expanded clones, a class.

TRBJ2-1 | TRBV5-4 | - | - | TGTGCCAGCAGCTTTCGAGGGTTCGATGAGCAGTTCTTC | CASSFRGFDEQFF
TRBJ1-1 | TRBV5-1 | - | - | TGCGCCAGCAGCAGGAGTTGGGCCCTAACGAACCCGAACACTGAAGCTTTCTTT | CASSRSWALTNPNTEAFF
TRBJ2-2 | TRBV15 | - | - | TGTGCCACCAGCAGAGAGCGGGCCCTACTCGCCGGGGAGCTGTTTTTT | CATSRERALLAGELFF
TRBJ1-1 | TRBV7-9 | once | TRBD1 | TGTGCCAGCAGCCTCGGGCAGGGGGCTGTAGACACTGAAGCTTTCTTT | CASSLGQGAVDTEAFF
TRBJ1-2 | TRBV2 | once | - | TGTGCCAGCAGTGAAGAGGAGGGATCGTATGGCTACACCTTC | CASSEEEGSYGYTF
TRBJ1-1 | TRBV5-1 | - | - | TGCGCCAGCAGCTTGGATCCCTCCGGGGTGAACACTGAAGCTTTCTTT | CASSLDPSGVNTEAFF
TRBJ2-1 | TRBV19 | - | TRBD2 | TGTGCCAGTAGGTGGCGGGGGGCATCCCCAGAGCCGGGATGGAATGAGCAGTTCTTC | CASRWRGASPEPGWNEQFF
TRBJ1-2 | TRBV6-2/TRBV6-3 | - | - | TGTGCCAGCAGTTACTCGATCGGGCAGACAAACAACTATGGCTACACCTTC | CASSYSIGQTNNYGYTF
TRBJ1-2 | TRBV5-1 | - | - | TGCGCCAGCCGTCCTGGTTACGGACAACGAGGCTACACCTTC | CASRPGYGQRGYTF
TRBJ2-7 | TRBV6-2/TRBV6-3 | - | TRBD1 | TGTGCCAGCAGTTACGGGACAGGGAACGAGCAGTACTTC | CASSYGTGNEQYF
TRBJ2-5 | TRBV29-1 | - | TRBD2 | TGCAGCGTTCGGCTAGCGGGGGGCATTGAGACCCAGTACTTC | CSVRLAGGIETQYF
TRBJ1-1 | TRBV5-4 | - | - | TGTGCCAGCAGCTTCCCACCGGGGGCAGGGGACACTGAAGCTTTCTTT | CASSFPPGAGDTEAFF
TRBJ2-1 | TRBV6-1 | - | - | TGTGCCAGCAGTGAGCAGACTAGGGCTTATGAGCAGTTCTTC | CASSEQTRAYEQFF
TRBJ1-5 | TRBV18 | - | - | TGTGCCAGCTCGCCACTGACAATTGATCAGCCCCAGCATTTT | CASSPLTIDQPQHF
TRBJ2-1 | TRBV2 | - | TRBD2 | TGTGCCAGCAGAGTAGGCGGGGGGGCCCTCTACAATGAGCAGTTCTTC | CASRVGGGALYNEQFF
TRBJ2-7 | TRBV6-5 | - | - | TGTGCCAGCCCTCAGGTAGGGGTCGAGCAGTACTTC | CASPQVGVEQYF
TRBJ1-5 | TRBV6-4 | - | TRBD1 | TGTGCCAGCAGTAGGACAGGGATAAGGATAACGGCGTATCAGCCCCAGCATTTT | CASSRTGIRITAYQPQHF
TRBJ2-7 | TRBV5-1 | few | TRBD1 | TGCGCCAGCGCCGGGACAGGGTATTCCTACGAGCAGTACTTC | CASAGTGYSYEQYF
TRBJ2-7 | TRBV7-2 | few | TRBD1 | TGTGCCAGCAGCCTAGGGGACAGGGGTTTGGGCGGGCAGTACTTC | CASSLGDRGLGGQYF
TRBJ1-2 | TRBV19 | - | - | TGTGCCAGTAGTATCTATAGCGGTACCGGTATCTATGGCTACACCTTC | CASSIYSGTGIYGYTF
TRBJ2-1 | TRBV9 | - | - | TGTGCCAGCAGCGAAGAAGCGCGAGGGAATGAGCAGTTCTTC | CASSEEARGNEQFF
TRBJ1-1 | TRBV18 | - | TRBD1 | TGTGCCAGCTCACCAGTTAGGACAGGGGCAGCGGCGTCGATGAACACTGAAGCTTTCTTT | CASSPVRTGAAASMNTEAFF
TRBJ2-5 | TRBV30 | - | - | TGTGCCTGGAGTGGGGGCAGCGAGACCCAGTACTTC | CAWSGGSETQYF
TRBJ2-5 | TRBV7-8 | - | TRBD2 | TGTGCCAGCAGCTTAACCGGGACTAGCCAAGAGACCCAGTACTTC | CASSLTGTSQETQYF
TRBJ1-2 | TRBV10-2 | - | TRBD1 | TGCGCCAGCAGTAACCCGGACAGGTCTAGCAGCGGCTACACCTTC | CASSNPDRSSSGYTF
TRBJ2-1 | TRBV19 | - | - | TGTGCCAGTAACGGGAAACGAGCCTACAATGAGCAGTTCTTC | CASNGKRAYNEQFF
TRBJ1-1 | TRBV11-2 | - | - | TGTGCCAGCAGCTCCACGCGCTCAGGACAGCCGAATACTGAAGCTTTCTTT | CASSSTRSGQPNTEAFF
TRBJ2-2 | TRBV4-3 | - | - | TGCGCCAGCAGCTCCAACACGGTGAACACCGGGGAGCTGTTTTTT | CASSSNTVNTGELFF